This T cell receptor beta chain was obtained from a study of T cells in Graves' hyperthyroidism and ophthalmopathy. Template material for amplifying TCR beta CDR3 regions consisted of RNA transcripts. When the TCR CDR3 underwent first-round RT-PCR, the HTBI primer set was used. Via MiXCR, TCRdb re-called the multiplex PCR reads, giving one row per CDR3 protein. The sample contains around 700,000 distinct CDR3 sequences, around 20% of which appear only once. Fresh peripheral blood, 10 ml, was the source of the PBMCs. V was clipped by 1 base and J by 3 bases; unmatched bases: 1. CDR1 MNHNS and CDR2 SASEGT come from the germline V gene. CDR3 length: 14 residues.

The chain has TRBV6-1 and TRBJ2-7; 9 positions agree with TRBD1. The origin of this receptor is a woman aged 50 to 60 with Graves' hyperthyroidism that later progressed to Graves' ophthalmopathy. Sequenced input: blood. The CDR3 sequence: CASSEVGQGYEQYF. In DNA, the CDR3 is TGTGCCAGCAGTGAAGTGGGACAGGGCTACGAGCAGTACTTC.